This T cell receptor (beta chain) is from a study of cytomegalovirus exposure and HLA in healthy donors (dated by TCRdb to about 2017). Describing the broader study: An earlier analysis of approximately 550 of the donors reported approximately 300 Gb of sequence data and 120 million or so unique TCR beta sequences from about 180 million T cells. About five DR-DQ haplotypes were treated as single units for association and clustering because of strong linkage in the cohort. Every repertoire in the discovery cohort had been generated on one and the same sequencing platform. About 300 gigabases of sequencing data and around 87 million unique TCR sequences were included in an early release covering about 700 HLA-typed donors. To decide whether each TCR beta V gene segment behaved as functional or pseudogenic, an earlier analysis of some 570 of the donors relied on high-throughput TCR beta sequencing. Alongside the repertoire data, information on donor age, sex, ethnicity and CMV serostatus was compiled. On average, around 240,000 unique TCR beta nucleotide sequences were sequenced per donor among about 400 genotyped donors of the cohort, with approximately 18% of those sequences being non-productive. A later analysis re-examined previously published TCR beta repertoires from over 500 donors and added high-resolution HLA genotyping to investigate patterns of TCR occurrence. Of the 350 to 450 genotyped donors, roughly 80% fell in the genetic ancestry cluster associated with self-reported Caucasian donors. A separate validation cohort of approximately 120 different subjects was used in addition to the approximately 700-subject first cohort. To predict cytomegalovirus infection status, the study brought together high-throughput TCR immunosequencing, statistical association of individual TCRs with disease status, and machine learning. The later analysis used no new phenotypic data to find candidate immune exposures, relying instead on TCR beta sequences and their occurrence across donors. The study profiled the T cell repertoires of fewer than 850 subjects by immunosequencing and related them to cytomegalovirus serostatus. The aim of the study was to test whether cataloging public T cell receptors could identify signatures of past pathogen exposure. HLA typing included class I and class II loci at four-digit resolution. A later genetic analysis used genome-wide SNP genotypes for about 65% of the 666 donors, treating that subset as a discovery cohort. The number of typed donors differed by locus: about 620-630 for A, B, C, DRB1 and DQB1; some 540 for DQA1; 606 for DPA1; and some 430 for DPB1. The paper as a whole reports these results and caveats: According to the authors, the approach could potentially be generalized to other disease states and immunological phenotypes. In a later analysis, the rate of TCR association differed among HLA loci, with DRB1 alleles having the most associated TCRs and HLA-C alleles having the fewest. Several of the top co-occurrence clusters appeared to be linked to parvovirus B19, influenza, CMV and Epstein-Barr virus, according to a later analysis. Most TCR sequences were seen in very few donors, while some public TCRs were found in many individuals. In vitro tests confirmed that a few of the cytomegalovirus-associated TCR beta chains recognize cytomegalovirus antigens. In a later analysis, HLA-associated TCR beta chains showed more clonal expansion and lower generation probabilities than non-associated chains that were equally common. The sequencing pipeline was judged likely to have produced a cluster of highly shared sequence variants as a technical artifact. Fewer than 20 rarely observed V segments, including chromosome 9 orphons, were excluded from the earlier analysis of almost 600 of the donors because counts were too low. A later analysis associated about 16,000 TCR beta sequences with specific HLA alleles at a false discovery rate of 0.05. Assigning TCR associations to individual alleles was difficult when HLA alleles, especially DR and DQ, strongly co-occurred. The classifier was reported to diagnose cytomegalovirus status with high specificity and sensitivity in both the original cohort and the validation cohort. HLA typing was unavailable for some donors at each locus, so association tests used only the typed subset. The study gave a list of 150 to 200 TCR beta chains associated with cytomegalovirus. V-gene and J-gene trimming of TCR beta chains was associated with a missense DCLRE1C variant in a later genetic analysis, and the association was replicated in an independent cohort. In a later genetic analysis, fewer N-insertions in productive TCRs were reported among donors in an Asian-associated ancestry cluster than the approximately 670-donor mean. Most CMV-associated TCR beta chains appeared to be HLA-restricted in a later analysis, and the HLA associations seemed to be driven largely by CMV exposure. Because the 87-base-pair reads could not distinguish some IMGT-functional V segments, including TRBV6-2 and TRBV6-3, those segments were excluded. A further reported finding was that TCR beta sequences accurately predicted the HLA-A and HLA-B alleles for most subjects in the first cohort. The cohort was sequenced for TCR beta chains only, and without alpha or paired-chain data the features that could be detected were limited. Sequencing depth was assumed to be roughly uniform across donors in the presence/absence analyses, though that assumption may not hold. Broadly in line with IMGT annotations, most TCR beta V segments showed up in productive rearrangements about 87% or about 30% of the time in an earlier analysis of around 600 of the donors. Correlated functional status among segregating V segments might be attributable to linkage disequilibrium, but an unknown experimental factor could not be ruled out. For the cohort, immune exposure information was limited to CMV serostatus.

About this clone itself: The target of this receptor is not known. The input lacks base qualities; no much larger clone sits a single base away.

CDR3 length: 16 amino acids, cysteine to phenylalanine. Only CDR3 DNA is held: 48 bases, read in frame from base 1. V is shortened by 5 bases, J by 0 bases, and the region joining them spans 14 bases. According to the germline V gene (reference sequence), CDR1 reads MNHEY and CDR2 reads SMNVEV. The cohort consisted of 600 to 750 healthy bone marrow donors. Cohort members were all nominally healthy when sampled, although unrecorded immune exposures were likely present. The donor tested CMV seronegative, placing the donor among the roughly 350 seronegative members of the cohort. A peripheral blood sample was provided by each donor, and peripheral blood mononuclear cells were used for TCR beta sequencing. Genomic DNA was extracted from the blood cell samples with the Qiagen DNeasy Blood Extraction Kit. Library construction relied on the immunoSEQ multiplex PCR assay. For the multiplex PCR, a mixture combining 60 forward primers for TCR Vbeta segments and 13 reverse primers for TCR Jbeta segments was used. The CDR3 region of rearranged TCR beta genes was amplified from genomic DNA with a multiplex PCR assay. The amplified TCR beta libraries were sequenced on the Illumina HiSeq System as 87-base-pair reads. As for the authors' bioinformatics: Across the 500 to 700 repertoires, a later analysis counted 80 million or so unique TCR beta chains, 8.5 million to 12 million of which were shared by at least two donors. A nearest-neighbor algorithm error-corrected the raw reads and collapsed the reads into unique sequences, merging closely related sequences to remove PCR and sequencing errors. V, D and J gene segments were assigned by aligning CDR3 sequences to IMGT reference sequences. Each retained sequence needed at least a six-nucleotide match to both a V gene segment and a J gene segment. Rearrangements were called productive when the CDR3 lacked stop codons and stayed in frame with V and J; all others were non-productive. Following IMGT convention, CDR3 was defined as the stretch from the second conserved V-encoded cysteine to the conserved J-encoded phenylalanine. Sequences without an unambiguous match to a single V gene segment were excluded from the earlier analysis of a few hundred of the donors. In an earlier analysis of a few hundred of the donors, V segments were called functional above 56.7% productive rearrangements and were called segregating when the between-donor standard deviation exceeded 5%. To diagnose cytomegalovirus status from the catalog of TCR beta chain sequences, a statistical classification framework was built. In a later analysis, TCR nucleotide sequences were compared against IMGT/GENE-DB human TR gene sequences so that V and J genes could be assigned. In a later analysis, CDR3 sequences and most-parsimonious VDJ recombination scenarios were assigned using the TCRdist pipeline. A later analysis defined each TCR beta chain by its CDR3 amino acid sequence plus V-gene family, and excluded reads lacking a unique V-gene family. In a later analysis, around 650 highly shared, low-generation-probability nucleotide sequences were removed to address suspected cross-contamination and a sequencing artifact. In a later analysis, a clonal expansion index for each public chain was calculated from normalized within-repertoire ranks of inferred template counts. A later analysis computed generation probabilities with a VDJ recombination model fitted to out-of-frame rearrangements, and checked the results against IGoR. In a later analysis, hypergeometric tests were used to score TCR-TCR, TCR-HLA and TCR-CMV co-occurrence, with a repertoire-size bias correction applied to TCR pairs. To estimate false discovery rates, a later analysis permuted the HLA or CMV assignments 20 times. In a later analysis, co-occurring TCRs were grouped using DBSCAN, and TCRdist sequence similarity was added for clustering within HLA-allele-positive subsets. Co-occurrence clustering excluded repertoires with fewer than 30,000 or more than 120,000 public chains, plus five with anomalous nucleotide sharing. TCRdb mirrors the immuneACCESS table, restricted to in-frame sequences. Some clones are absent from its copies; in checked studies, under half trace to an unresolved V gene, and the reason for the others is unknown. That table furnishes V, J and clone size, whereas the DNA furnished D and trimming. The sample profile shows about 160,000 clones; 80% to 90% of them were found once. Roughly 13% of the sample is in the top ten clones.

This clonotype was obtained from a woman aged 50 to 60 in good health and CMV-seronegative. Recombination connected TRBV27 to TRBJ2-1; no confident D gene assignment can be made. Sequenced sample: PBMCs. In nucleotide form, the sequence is TGTGCCAGCAGTCCCAGAATATCCAGCTCCTACAATGAGCAGTTCTTC. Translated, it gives CASSPRISSSYNEQFF.